This TCR beta chain was observed in a study of blood T cell repertoires in COVID-19. Looking at the study overall: The cDNA or gDNA used as material had been derived from T cells, B-cell-depleted T cells, or PBMCs.

J gave up 8 bases and V 5 bases, and 12 bases lay outside the gene matches. CDR3 length: 15 residues. CDR1 is MNHEY and CDR2 is SVGAGI in the germline V gene. In the original workflow: Reference gene primer amplification in the assay estimated nucleated cell counts. The data were produced by immunoSEQ multiplex PCR, yet TCRdb's version contains in-frame clones alone and is incomplete. The DNA was the basis for D and trimming; V, J and clone size are from that table. The sample lists roughly 300,000 clones; more than 70% were seen once. The recovered donors of Cohort 3 showed two negative PCRs, clearance, or symptom resolution.

The sequence was collected from a woman aged 25 to 39 who had recovered from COVID-19. The V gene is TRBV6-5, the J gene TRBJ2-3, with 8 nucleotides matching TRBD1. Sequencing was done on a sample of PBMCs or T cells enriched from blood (not recorded which). CDR3 nucleotides: TGTGCCAGCAGTACCGCTGGGACAGGCGCCTCTACGCAGTATTTT. It codes for CASSTAGTGASTQYF.